This is a list of T cell receptor beta chains from one sample in a study of neoadjuvant anti-PD-1 for oral cavity cancer. Clones were sequenced by immunoSEQ multiplex PCR, and TCRdb holds only the in-frame ones, with some missing. The sample lists around 24,000 clones, about 27% occurring once. The sequences come from tumor tissue, collected after nivolumab (anti-PD-1) treatment. The receptors stem from a person aged 35 to 85 with oral cavity squamous cell carcinoma. CDR3s leave out the opening cysteine and the closing phenylalanine or tryptophan. A D gene is named only where the DNA matches it firmly. Rows give clone size only sometimes, using once, few, many, or a class for an expanded clone.

j_gene | v_gene | d_gene | abundance | CDR3aa
TRBJ1-4 | TRBV19 | NA | NA | ASRNPPGRSNEKLF
TRBJ1-2 | TRBV6-1 | NA | NA | ASSEAWGRGDGYT
TRBJ1-5 | TRBV2 | NA | few | ASSVQIQPQH
TRBJ2-7 | TRBV6-6 | NA | NA | ASSWAGRYEQY
TRBJ1-5 | TRBV19 | NA | once | ASSIRDGALAQH
TRBJ1-4 | TRBV18 | TRBD1 | NA | ASSQQGAKLF
TRBJ2-7 | TRBV18 | TRBD1 | NA | ASSRQGYYEQY
TRBJ2-1 | TRBV6-6 | NA | NA | ASSYSWRAREQF
TRBJ2-2 | TRBV7-8 | TRBD1 | NA | ASSGYRGRTGELF
TRBJ1-5 | TRBV30 | TRBD1 | NA | AWDRGNSNQPQH
TRBJ2-7 | TRBV7-3 | TRBD1 | NA | ASSRGQGRAYEQY
TRBJ2-1 | TRBV11-2 | NA | NA | ASSPTSNEQF
TRBJ2-5 | TRBV7-9 | NA | few | ASRFTEKTQY
TRBJ2-7 | TRBV6-1 | NA | few | ASSGGYEQY
TRBJ1-2 | TRBV7-8 | TRBD1 | few | ASSQPRQGSWYYGYT
TRBJ2-7 | TRBV4-1 | TRBD2 | NA | ASSGTSYEQY
TRBJ1-2 | TRBV5-1 | NA | few | ASRTYHQNNYGYT
TRBJ2-7 | TRBV6-1 | TRBD2 | few | ASSHTGGGYEQY
TRBJ1-3 | TRBV4-1 | NA | NA | ASSQEGSGNTIY
TRBJ1-3 | TRBV4-1 | NA | few | ASSLEGDLGNTIY
TRBJ1-2 | TRBV2 | NA | NA | ASSKEGEQYGYT
TRBJ1-2 | TRBV21-1 | NA | NA | ARPGQGKFGYGYT
TRBJ2-7 | TRBV10-3 | TRBD1 | NA | ASSGQSAHEQY